This entry lists 6 T cell receptor beta chains sequenced from one sample in a study of shared clonotypes between healthy human individuals. Some clones are missing from TCRdb's copy, which holds only in-frame ones; the method was immunoSEQ multiplex PCR. Among 850,000 to 1,100,000 clones listed, 77% were seen once. The sequenced material came from memory CD4+ T cells from PBMCs. Subset meaning: CD45RA-negative fraction. These receptors were collected from a man aged 18 to 30 in good health. Some clones in this sample may be carry-over from other donors' samples.

This clone was counted once. The chain combines TRBV30 with TRBJ1-5; 7 nucleotides agree with TRBD1. V gave up 6 bases and J gave up 7 bases; unmatched junction bases: 9. The CDR3 is made up of 13 amino acids. CDR1 and CDR2 from the germline V gene are GTSNPN and SVGIG (reference sequence). The CDR3 is CACGQAGGQPQHF. CDR3 DNA: TGTGCCTGCGGACAGGCGGGAGGGCAGCCCCAGCATTTT. Variable domain in full (rest from reference TRBV30 and TRBJ1-5): SQTIHQWPATLVQPVGSPLSLECTVEGTSNPNLYWYRQAAGRGLQLLFYSVGIGQISSEVPQNLSASRPQDRQFILSSKKLLLSDSGFYLCACGQAGGQPQHFGDGTRLSIL.

The chain employs TRBV18 and TRBJ2-7; 11 nucleotides align to TRBD2. This CDR3 is built from 16 residues. CDR1 and CDR2 from the germline V gene are KGHSH and LQKENI. V shed 1 base, J shed 6 bases, and the junction held 8 bases outside the gene matches. The CDR3 loop reads CASSPRVLAGGSEQYF. The CDR3 DNA follows: TGTGCCAGCTCACCACGGGTCCTAGCGGGAGGTAGCGAGCAGTACTTC.

The V call is TRBV28, the J call TRBJ2-7; 11 bases are a match to TRBD1. CDR1 is MDHEN, CDR2 SYDVKM, per germline. Trimming took 2 bases from V and 6 from J; bases not matched to a gene: 9. This CDR3 is built from 16 residues. The CDR3 loop reads CASSLPPGTGGGEQYF. The CDR3 DNA sequence: TGTGCCAGCAGTTTACCCCCCGGGACAGGGGGAGGCGAGCAGTACTTC.

The J gene is TRBJ1-2, the V gene TRBV28; TRBD1 matches at 12 bases. CDR3 size: 14 residues. V was pared by 5 bases and J by 7 bases, with 5 bases of the junction left unmatched. CDR1 MDHEN and CDR2 SYDVKM come from the germline V gene. CDR3 region: CASSQGQGAGGYTF. The CDR3 nucleotides read TGTGCCAGCAGTCAGGGACAGGGGGCCGGTGGCTACACCTTC.

This rearrangement joins TRBV6-1 to TRBJ2-7, with 7 positions matching TRBD1. V shed 0 bases, J shed 4 bases, and the junction held 3 bases outside the gene matches. The CDR3 extends over 14 amino acids. Germline loops: CDR1 MNHNS, CDR2 SASEGT. CDR3 nucleotides: TGTGCCAGCAGTGAAGCGGAACAGGGGTACGAGCAGTACTTC. Translated, it gives CASSEAEQGYEQYF.

V is TRBV10-3 and J is TRBJ1-4, with D possibly matching TRBD1 (6 bases). Germline lookup yields CDR1 ENHRY and CDR2 SYGVKD. Between the trimmed V and J ends, which lost 3 bases and 3 bases, there was a span of 8 bases. The CDR3 spans 14 residues. CDR3 amino acids: CAISDGGANEKLFF. CDR3 DNA sequence: TGTGCCATCAGTGACGGGGGCGCTAATGAAAAACTGTTTTTT.